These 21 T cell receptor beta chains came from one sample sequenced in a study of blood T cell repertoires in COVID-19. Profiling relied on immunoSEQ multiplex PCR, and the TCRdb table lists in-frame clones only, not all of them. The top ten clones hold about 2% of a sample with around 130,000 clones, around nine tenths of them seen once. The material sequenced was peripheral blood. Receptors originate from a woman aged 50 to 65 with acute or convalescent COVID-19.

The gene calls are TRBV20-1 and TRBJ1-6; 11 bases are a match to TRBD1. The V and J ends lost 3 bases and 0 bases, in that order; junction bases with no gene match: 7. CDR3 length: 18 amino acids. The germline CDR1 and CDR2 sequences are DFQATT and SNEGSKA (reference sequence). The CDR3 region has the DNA TGCAGTGCTAGTCACTGGGACAGGGGGAGCTCCTATAATTCACCCCTCCACTTT. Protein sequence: CSASHWDRGSSYNSPLHF.

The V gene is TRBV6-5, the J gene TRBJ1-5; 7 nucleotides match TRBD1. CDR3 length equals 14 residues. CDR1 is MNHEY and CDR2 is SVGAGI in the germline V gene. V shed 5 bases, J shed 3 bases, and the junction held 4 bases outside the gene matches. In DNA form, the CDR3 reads TGTGCCAGCAGTAACGGACAGGCCAATCAGCCCCAGCATTTT. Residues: CASSNGQANQPQHF.

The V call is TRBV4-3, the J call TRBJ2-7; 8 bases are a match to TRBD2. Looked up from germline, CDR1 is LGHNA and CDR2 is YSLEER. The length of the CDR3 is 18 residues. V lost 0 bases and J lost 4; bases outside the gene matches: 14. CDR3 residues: CASSQEVGTSSGSYEQYF. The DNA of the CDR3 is TGCGCCAGCAGCCAAGAGGTGGGGACTAGTTCCGGTTCGTACGAGCAGTACTTC.

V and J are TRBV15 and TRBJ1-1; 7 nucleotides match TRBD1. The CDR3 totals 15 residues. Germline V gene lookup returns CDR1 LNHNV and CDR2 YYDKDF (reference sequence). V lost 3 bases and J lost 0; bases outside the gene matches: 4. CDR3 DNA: TGTGCCACCAGCAGCGCAGGGGGTCTGAACACTGAAGCTTTCTTT. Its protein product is CATSSAGGLNTEAFF.

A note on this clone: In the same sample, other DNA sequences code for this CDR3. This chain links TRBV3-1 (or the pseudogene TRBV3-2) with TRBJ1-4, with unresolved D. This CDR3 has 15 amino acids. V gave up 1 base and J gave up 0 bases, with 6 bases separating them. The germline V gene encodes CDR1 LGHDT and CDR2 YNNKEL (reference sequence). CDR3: CASSQVGATNEKLFF. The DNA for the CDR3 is TGTGCCAGCAGCCAAGTCGGGGCAACTAATGAAAAACTGTTTTTT.

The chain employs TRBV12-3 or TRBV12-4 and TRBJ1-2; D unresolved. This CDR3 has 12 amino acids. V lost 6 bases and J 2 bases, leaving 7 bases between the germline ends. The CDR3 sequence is CASSPENYGYTF. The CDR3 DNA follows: TGTGCCAGCAGCCCCGAGAACTATGGCTACACCTTC.

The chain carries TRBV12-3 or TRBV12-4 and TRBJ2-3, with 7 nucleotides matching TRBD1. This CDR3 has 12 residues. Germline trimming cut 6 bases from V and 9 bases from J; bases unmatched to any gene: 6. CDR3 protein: CASSPTGDTQYF. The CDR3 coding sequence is TGTGCCAGCAGCCCCACAGGGGACACGCAGTATTTT.

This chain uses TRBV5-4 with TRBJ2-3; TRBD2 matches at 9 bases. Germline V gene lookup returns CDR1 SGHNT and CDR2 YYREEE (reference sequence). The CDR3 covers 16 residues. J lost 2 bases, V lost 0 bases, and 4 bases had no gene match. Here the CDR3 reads CASSLGGGRATDTQYF. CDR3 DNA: TGTGCCAGCAGCTTGGGAGGCGGGAGGGCCACAGATACGCAGTATTTT.

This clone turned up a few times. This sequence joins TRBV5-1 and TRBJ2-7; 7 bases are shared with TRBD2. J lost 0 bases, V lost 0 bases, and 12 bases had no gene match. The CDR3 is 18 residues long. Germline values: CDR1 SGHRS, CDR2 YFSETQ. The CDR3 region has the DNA TGCGCCAGCAGCTTGGCAGGCTCTAGCGGCCACAGCTCCTACGAGCAGTACTTC. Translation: CASSLAGSSGHSSYEQYF. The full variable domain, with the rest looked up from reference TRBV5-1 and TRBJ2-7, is KAGVTQTPRYLIKTRGQQVTLSCSPISGHRSVSWYQQTPGQGLQFLFEYFSETQRNKGNFPGRFSGRQFSNSRSEMNVSTLELGDSALYLCASSLAGSSGHSSYEQYFGPGTRLTVT.

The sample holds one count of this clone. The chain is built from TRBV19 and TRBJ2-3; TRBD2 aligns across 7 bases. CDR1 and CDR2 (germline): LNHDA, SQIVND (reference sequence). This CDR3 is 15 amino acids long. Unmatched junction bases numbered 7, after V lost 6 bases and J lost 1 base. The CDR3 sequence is CASRTGAGGTDTQYF. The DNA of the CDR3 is TGTGCCAGTAGAACTGGGGCGGGGGGCACAGATACGCAGTATTTT. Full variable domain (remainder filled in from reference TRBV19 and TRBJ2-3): DGGITQSPKYLFRKEGQNVTLSCEQNLNHDAMYWYRQDPGQGLRLIYYSQIVNDFQKGDIAEGYSVSREKKESFPLTVTSAQKNPTAFYLCASRTGAGGTDTQYFGPGTRLTVL.

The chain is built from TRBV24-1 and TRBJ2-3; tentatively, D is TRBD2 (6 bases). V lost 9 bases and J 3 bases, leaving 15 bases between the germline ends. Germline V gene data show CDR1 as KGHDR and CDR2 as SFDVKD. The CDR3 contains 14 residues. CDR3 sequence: CATGLGGRTDTQYF. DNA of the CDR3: TGTGCCACCGGTCTCGGGGGAAGGACAGATACGCAGTATTTT.

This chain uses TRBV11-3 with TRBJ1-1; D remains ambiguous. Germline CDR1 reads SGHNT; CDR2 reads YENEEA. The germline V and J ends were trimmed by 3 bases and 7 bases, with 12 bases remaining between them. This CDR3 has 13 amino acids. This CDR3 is CASSFGKSFEAFF. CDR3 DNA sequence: TGTGCCAGCAGCTTTGGTAAGAGCTTTGAAGCTTTCTTT.

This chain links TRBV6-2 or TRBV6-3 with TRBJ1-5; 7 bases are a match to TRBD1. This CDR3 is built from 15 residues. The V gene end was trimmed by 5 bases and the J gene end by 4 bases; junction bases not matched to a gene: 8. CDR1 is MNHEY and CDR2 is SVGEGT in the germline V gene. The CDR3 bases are TGTGCCAGCAGTGCCGGACAGGCTTGGAATCAGCCCCAGCATTTT. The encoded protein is CASSAGQAWNQPQHF.

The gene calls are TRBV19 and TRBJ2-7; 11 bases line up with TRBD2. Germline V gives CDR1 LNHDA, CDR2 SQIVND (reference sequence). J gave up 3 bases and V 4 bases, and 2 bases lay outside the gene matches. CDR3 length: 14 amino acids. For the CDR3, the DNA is TGTGCCAGTAGTACTGGGACTAGCGGCTACGAGCAGTACTTC. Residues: CASSTGTSGYEQYF.

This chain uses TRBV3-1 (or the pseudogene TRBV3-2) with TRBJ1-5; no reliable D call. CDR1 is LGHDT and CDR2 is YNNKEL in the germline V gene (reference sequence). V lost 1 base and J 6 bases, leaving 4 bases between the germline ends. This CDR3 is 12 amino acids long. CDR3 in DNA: TGTGCCAGCAGCCAAGGAGGTCAGCCCCAGCATTTT. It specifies CASSQGGQPQHF.

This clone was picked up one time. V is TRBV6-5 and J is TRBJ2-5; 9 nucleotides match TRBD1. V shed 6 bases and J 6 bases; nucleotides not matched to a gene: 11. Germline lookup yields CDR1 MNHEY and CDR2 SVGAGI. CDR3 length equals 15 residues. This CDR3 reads CASRRLQGASQTQYF. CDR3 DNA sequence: TGTGCCAGCAGGCGTTTACAGGGGGCCTCGCAGACCCAGTACTTC.

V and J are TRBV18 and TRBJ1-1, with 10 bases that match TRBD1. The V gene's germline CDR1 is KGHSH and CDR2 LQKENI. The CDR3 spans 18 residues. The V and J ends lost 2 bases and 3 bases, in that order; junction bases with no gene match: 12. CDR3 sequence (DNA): TGTGCCAGCTCACCAACGACAGGGGGCGCGGGGTCGGACACTGAAGCTTTCTTT. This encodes CASSPTTGGAGSDTEAFF.

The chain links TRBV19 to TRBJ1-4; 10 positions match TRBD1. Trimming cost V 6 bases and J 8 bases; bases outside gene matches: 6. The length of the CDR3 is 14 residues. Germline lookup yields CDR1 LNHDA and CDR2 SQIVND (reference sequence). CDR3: CASRGTGESEKLFF. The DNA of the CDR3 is TGTGCCAGTAGGGGGACAGGGGAGTCGGAAAAACTGTTTTTT.

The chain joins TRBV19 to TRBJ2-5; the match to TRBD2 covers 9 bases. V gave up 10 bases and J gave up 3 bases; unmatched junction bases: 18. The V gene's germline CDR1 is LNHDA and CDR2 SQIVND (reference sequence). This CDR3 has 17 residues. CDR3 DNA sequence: TGTGCCACCTCCCGGGGGGAGACTAGCGGTTTTAAAGAGACCCAGTACTTC. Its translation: CATSRGETSGFKETQYF. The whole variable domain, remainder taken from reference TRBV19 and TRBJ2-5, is DGGITQSPKYLFRKEGQNVTLSCEQNLNHDAMYWYRQDPGQGLRLIYYSQIVNDFQKGDIAEGYSVSREKKESFPLTVTSAQKNPTAFYLCATSRGETSGFKETQYFGPGTRLLVL.

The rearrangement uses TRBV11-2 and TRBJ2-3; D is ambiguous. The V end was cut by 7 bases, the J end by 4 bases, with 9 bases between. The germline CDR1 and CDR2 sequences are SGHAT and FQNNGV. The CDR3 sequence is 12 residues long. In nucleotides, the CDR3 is TGTGCCAGCATCTCCCAGGCAGATACGCAGTATTTT. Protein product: CASISQADTQYF.

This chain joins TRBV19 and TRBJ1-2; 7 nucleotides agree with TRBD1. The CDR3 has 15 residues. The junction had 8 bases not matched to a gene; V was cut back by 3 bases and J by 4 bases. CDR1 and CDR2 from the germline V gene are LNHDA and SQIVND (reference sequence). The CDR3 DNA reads TGTGCCAGTAGTATTCAGATACAGGGGACCTATGGCTACACCTTC. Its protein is CASSIQIQGTYGYTF.